The 24 T cell receptor beta chains in this list originate from one sample, sequenced in a study of T cells in Graves' hyperthyroidism and ophthalmopathy. From RNA transcripts, TCR beta CDR3 regions were amplified. Primed by the HTBI set, a first-round RT-PCR was run on the TCR CDR3. TCRdb reprocessed the multiplex PCR reads via MiXCR and lists one record per CDR3 protein. Here the sample spans around 450,000 distinct CDR3 sequences, less than 20% being singletons. Specimen: blood. These receptors were collected from a young woman with Graves' hyperthyroidism.

This clonotype turned up a few times. V gene TRBV10-2 combines with J gene TRBJ2-1; D uncertain. Germline CDR1 is WSHSY and CDR2 is SAAADI. The CDR3 contains 13 residues. Trimming cost V 0 bases and J 4 bases, with 4 bases left between them. CDR3 in amino acids: CASSESEYNEQFF. CDR3 nucleotides: TGCGCCAGCAGTGAGTCCGAGTACAATGAGCAGTTCTTC.

This chain links TRBV5-1 with TRBJ1-6; D gene ambiguous. Deletions cut 3 bases from V and 7 bases from J, with 11 bases between. This CDR3 region has 14 residues. Germline-derived CDR1 and CDR2 are SGHRS and YFSETQ. The CDR3 reads CASSSDLDNSPLHF. The CDR3 DNA sequence: TGCGCCAGCAGCTCTGACTTGGACAATTCACCCCTCCACTTT. Using reference TRBV5-1 and TRBJ1-6 for the parts outside the CDR3, the full variable domain is KAGVTQTPRYLIKTRGQQVTLSCSPISGHRSVSWYQQTPGQGLQFLFEYFSETQRNKGNFPGRFSGRQFSNSRSEMNVSTLELGDSALYLCASSSDLDNSPLHFGNGTRLTVT.

This clonotype has only a few counts. The chain uses TRBV4-1 and TRBJ2-1; TRBD2 agrees at 8 bases. The V and J ends lost 0 bases and 3 bases, in that order; junction bases with no gene match: 1. Germline V gene sequence: CDR1 MGHRA, CDR2 YSYEKL. This CDR3 spans 15 amino acids. The CDR3 loop is CASSQETSVYNEQFF. The CDR3 nucleotides are TGCGCCAGCAGCCAAGAGACTAGCGTCTACAATGAGCAGTTCTTC.

This clonotype was counted a single time. This chain links TRBV9 with TRBJ2-6; a possible D gene is TRBD1 (5 bases). The CDR3 consists of 18 residues. Germline CDR1 reads SGDLS; CDR2 reads YYNGEE. V lost 3 bases to trimming and J lost 0 bases, with 16 bases between them. CDR3 nucleotides: TGTGCCAGCAGCGAGAGCCTACAGGAGAACTCTGGGGCCAACGTCCTGACTTTC. This sequence encodes CASSESLQENSGANVLTF.

In its sample, this clonotype was seen many times. J is TRBJ2-7 and V is TRBV7-3; 9 bases agree with TRBD1. V lost 0 bases to trimming and J lost 4 bases; unmatched junction nucleotides: 7. This CDR3 has 16 residues. CDR1 is SGHTA and CDR2 is FQGTGA in the germline V gene. In DNA form, the CDR3 reads TGTGCCAGCAGCTTAACTGCGGGACAGGGTCTATACGAGCAGTACTTC. It encodes CASSLTAGQGLYEQYF.

This clonotype was recorded many times. The chain couples TRBV28 to TRBJ2-7; 7 bases match TRBD1. V was pared by 6 bases and J by 5 bases, with 16 bases of the junction left unmatched. The germline V gene encodes CDR1 MDHEN and CDR2 SYDVKM. The CDR3 consists of 16 residues. The CDR3 DNA reads TGTGCCAGCAGCATCCCCCTGGACAGGCCTGGGGACGAGCAGTACTTC. Translated, it gives CASSIPLDRPGDEQYF.

This clonotype was seen repeatedly, ten times or more. The J gene is TRBJ2-3, the V gene TRBV5-6, with D maybe TRBD2 (6 bases). V lost 4 bases and J lost 2, with 14 bases in between. The CDR3 loop spans 15 amino acids. The germline V gene has CDR1 SGHDT and CDR2 YYEEEE. The chain's CDR3 is CASSLRTTHTDTQYF. The CDR3 coding sequence is TGTGCCAGCAGCCTAAGGACTACTCACACAGATACGCAGTATTTT. Full variable domain (remainder filled in from reference TRBV5-6 and TRBJ2-3): DAGVTQSPTHLIKTRGQQVTLRCSPKSGHDTVSWYQQALGQGPQFIFQYYEEEERQRGNFPDRFSGHQFPNYSSELNVNALLLGDSALYLCASSLRTTHTDTQYFGPGTRLTVL.

In its sample, this clonotype was seen many times. V usage is TRBV12-3 or TRBV12-4 and J usage is TRBJ2-3, with D possibly TRBD1 on 6 matching bases. The CDR3 has 15 residues. Trimming removed 5 bases at V and 0 bases at J, with 12 bases between. In nucleotides, the CDR3 is TGTGCCAGCAGTCACGGACAGAGAAGCACAGATACGCAGTATTTT. It specifies CASSHGQRSTDTQYF.

Ten or more counts support this clonotype. The V call is TRBV30, the J call TRBJ1-5; D is undetermined. Between the trimmed V and J ends, which lost 2 bases and 4 bases, there was a span of 9 bases. There are 13 residues in the CDR3. Germline CDR1 GTSNPN, CDR2 SVGIG (reference sequence). The DNA of the CDR3 is TGTGCCTGGAGTCCGCAGGAAAATCAGCCCCAGCATTTT. This encodes CAWSPQENQPQHF.

The chain has TRBV11-2 and TRBJ2-1; TRBD2 aligns across 9 bases. Unmatched junction bases numbered 6, after V lost 5 bases and J lost 4 bases. The germline gives CDR1 SGHAT, CDR2 FQNNGV. The CDR3 has 15 amino acids. CDR3 nucleotide sequence: TGTGCCAGCAGCCACGGTGCGGGGGGGTACAATGAGCAGTTCTTC. Protein product: CASSHGAGGYNEQFF.

This clonotype was recorded at least ten times. The chain links TRBV2 to TRBJ2-5; 9 nucleotides match TRBD1. With V trimmed by 3 bases and J by 5 bases, 7 bases remained unmatched. The CDR3 totals 15 residues. In germline, CDR1 is SNHLY, CDR2 FYNNEI. CDR3: CASSEGRTGEETQYF. DNA of the CDR3: TGTGCCAGCAGTGAGGGACGGACAGGGGAGGAGACCCAGTACTTC.

At least ten counts were recorded for this clonotype. The rearrangement links TRBV30 to TRBJ1-3; no firm D call. The germline gives CDR1 GTSNPN, CDR2 SVGIG (reference sequence). Trimming removed 2 bases at V and 0 bases at J, with 17 bases between. The CDR3 is 17 amino acids. The CDR3 region has the DNA TGTGCCTGGAGTCACCCGGCCAAGCCGAGCTCTGGAAACACCATATATTTT. Amino acids: CAWSHPAKPSSGNTIYF.

The chain links TRBV14 to TRBJ1-4, with 7 bases matching TRBD1. This CDR3 contains 15 residues. Germline assignment: CDR1 SGHDN and CDR2 FVKESK. J lost 4 bases, V lost 6 bases, and 8 bases had no gene match. The CDR3 here is CASSLRTGLNEKLFF. For the CDR3, the DNA is TGTGCCAGCAGTCTTAGGACAGGCCTTAATGAAAAACTGTTTTTT.

The table lists this clonotype with many counts. The chain is built from TRBV7-8 and TRBJ2-1; TRBD2 might be the D (5 bases). In germline, CDR1 is SGHVS, CDR2 FQNEAQ. The CDR3 is made up of 13 amino acids. V was shortened by 6 bases and J by 6 bases, with 12 bases between the two germline ends. The CDR3 protein is CASSSGVPNEQFF. In DNA, the CDR3 is TGTGCCAGCAGTTCCGGGGTACCCAATGAGCAGTTCTTC.

This clonotype was recorded at least ten times. This chain links TRBV7-9 with TRBJ2-7; 8 bases fit TRBD1. Germline lookup yields CDR1 SEHNR and CDR2 FQNEAQ (reference sequence). J was trimmed by 4 bases and V by 1 base; bases with no gene match: 3. The CDR3 is 14 amino acids. CDR3 coding DNA: TGTGCCAGCAGCTTAGGGACAGGGAGGTACGAGCAGTACTTC. Translation: CASSLGTGRYEQYF.

This clonotype was observed a handful of times. The chain links TRBV9 to TRBJ2-1; 7 bases map to TRBD1. Germline values: CDR1 SGDLS, CDR2 YYNGEE. The CDR3 runs to 12 residues. V lost 3 bases, J lost 15 bases, and 9 bases stayed unmatched. DNA of the CDR3: TGTGCCAGCAGCGAAAGAACAGGGGACCGGTTCTTC. Its translation is CASSERTGDRFF.

This clonotype was detected ten times or more. V and J are TRBV14 and TRBJ2-1; 9 bases fit TRBD2. The CDR3 has 16 amino acids. V shed 3 bases and J 4 bases; nucleotides not matched to a gene: 7. From germline, CDR1 is SGHDN and CDR2 FVKESK. CDR3 in amino acids: CASSQRLLAGYNEQFF. CDR3 coding DNA: TGTGCCAGCAGCCAGAGACTACTAGCGGGTTACAATGAGCAGTTCTTC.

This clonotype has ten or more counts. This rearrangement joins TRBV3-1 to TRBJ1-3; unclear D gene. Deletions cut 5 bases from V and 2 bases from J, with 7 bases between. Germline V CDR1 and CDR2: LGHDT, YNNKEL (reference sequence). The CDR3 loop spans 13 amino acids. This CDR3 is CASSFPTGNTIYF. CDR3 DNA: TGTGCCAGCAGCTTTCCAACTGGAAACACCATATATTTT. Full variable domain (rest looked up from reference TRBV3-1 and TRBJ1-3): DTAVSQTPKYLVTQMGNDKSIKCEQNLGHDTMYWYKQDSKKFLKIMFSYNNKELIINETVPNRFSPKSPDKAHLNLHINSLELGDSAVYFCASSFPTGNTIYFGEGSWLTVV.

The count of this clonotype is one. A much bigger clone sits one base away, suggesting this may be a read error. The CDR3 DNA sequence: TGTACCAGCAGCCCCCTTGTAGGGACAAACTATGGCTACACCTTC. Residues: CTSSPLVGTNYGYTF. The gene calls are TRBV6-1 and TRBJ1-2; D is perhaps TRBD1 (6 bases). From germline, CDR1 is MNHNS and CDR2 SASEGT. The CDR3 covers 15 residues.

This clonotype was observed at least ten times. The chain links TRBV7-8 to TRBJ2-5; D uncertain. CDR1 is SGHVS and CDR2 is FQNEAQ in the germline V gene. Deletions cut 1 base from V and 5 bases from J, with 11 bases between. The CDR3 covers 14 residues. Here the CDR3 reads CASSLEAAQETQYF. CDR3 DNA: TGTGCCAGCAGCTTAGAGGCGGCGCAGGAGACCCAGTACTTC.

This clonotype was found many times. The chain couples TRBV11-2 to TRBJ2-1; D gene uncertain. V was cut by 1 base and J by 15 bases, with 16 bases left in between. Germline loops: CDR1 SGHAT, CDR2 FQNNGV. CDR3 length equals 13 residues. CDR3 in DNA: TGTGCCAGCAGCTTAGGAGGCTACTATGATTGGTTCTTC. Its translation: CASSLGGYYDWFF.

Only a few counts were recorded for this clonotype. V is TRBV11-1 and J is TRBJ2-3; 7 nucleotides match TRBD2. J gave up 4 bases and V 2 bases, and 12 bases lay outside the gene matches. Looked up from germline, CDR1 is SGHAT and CDR2 is FQDESV (reference sequence). The CDR3 totals 17 residues. Written as DNA, the CDR3 is TGTGCCAGCAGCTTAAGCCCTAGCGGAGCGGGGCCAGATACGCAGTATTTT. Translating gives CASSLSPSGAGPDTQYF.

This clonotype was detected once. With a much larger clone just one base away, this may be a read error. The CDR3 bases are TGTGCCAGCAGCCCCCGGGACCTAGCGGATAATGAGCAGTACTTC. This translates into CASSPRDLADNEQYF. The rearrangement joins TRBV7-9 to TRBJ2-7, with 7 nucleotides matching TRBD2. Looked up from germline, CDR1 is SEHNR and CDR2 is FQNEAQ (reference sequence). The CDR3 totals 15 residues. Unmatched junction bases numbered 14, after V lost 5 bases and J lost 7 bases.

This clonotype was counted at least ten times. This chain links TRBV5-1 with TRBJ2-5; D possibly corresponds to TRBD1 (6 bases). This CDR3 is 11 amino acids long. With 5 bases removed from V and 7 bases from J, the gap between germline ends came to 9 bases. From germline, CDR1 is SGHRS and CDR2 YFSETQ. The CDR3 region is CASRTGRTQYF. The CDR3 bases are TGCGCCAGCAGGACAGGAAGGACCCAGTACTTC.